This T cell receptor beta chain was captured by sequencing in a study of Ad26.COV2.S vaccination and SARS-CoV-2 variants. Study-wide background: Ad26.COV2.S arm of COV1001 included the donor.

Germline assignment: CDR1 SGHRS and CDR2 YFSETQ. J was trimmed by 2 bases and V by 2 bases; bases with no gene match: 4. The CDR3 totals 15 residues. Treatment specified: some 19 received Ad26.COV2.S at low or high dose, single or two shots; several received placebo; per-sample allocation not given. Samples analyzed were those drawn on day 63 after the first vaccine or placebo injection. Libraries were prepared by immunoSEQ multiplex PCR; TCRdb keeps only in-frame clonotypes and omits some of them. The sample gives 350,000 to 400,000 clones, 70% to 90% of which show up once; around 3.4% is in the top ten.

The sample here was peripheral blood, taken in a trial of Ad26.COV2.S vaccine versus placebo. V gene TRBV5-1 combines with J gene TRBJ2-7, with 10 bases aligning to TRBD2. The receptor was derived from a person between 18 and 65 years old who received the Ad26.COV2.S COVID-19 vaccine or a placebo. DNA of the CDR3: TGCGCCAGCAGCTTTCTAGCGGGGGAACCCTACGAGCAGTACTTC. Translated: CASSFLAGEPYEQYF. Full variable domain (outside the CDR3, taken from reference TRBV5-1 and TRBJ2-7): KAGVTQTPRYLIKTRGQQVTLSCSPISGHRSVSWYQQTPGQGLQFLFEYFSETQRNKGNFPGRFSGRQFSNSRSEMNVSTLELGDSALYLCASSFLAGEPYEQYFGPGTRLTVT.